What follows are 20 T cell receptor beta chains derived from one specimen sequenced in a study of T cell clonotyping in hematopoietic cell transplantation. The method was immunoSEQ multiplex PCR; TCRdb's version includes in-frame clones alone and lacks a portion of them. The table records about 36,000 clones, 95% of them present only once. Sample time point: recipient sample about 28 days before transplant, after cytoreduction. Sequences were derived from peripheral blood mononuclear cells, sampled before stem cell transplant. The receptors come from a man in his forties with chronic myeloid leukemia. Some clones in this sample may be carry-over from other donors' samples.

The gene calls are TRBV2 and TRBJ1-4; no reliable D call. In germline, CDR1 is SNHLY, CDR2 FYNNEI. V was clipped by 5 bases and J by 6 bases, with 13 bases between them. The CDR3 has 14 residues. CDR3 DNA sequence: TGTGCCAGCAGTCGGACTGAAGGAGATGAAAAACTGTTTTTT. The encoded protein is CASSRTEGDEKLFF.

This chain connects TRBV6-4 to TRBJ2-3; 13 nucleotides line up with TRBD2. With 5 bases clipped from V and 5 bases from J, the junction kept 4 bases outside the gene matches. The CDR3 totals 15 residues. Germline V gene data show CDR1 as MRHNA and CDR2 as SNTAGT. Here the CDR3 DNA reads TGTGCCAGCAGTCCGACTAGCGGGGGGCAAGATACGCAGTATTTT. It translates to CASSPTSGGQDTQYF.

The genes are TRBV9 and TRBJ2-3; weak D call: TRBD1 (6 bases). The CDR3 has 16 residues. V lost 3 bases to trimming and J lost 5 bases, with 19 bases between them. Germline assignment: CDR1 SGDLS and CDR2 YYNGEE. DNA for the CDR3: TGTGCCAGCAGCGCGGACACCAGGGGCCGTGGAGATACGCAGTATTTT. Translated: CASSADTRGRGDTQYF.

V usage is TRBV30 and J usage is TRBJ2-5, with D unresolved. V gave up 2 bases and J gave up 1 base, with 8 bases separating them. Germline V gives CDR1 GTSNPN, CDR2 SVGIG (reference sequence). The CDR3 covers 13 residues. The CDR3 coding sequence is TGTGCCTGGAGTCGGGCCAGCCAAGAGACCCAGTACTTC. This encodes CAWSRASQETQYF. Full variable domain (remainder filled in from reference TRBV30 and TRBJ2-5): SQTIHQWPATLVQPVGSPLSLECTVEGTSNPNLYWYRQAAGRGLQLLFYSVGIGQISSEVPQNLSASRPQDRQFILSSKKLLLSDSGFYLCAWSRASQETQYFGPGTRLLVL.

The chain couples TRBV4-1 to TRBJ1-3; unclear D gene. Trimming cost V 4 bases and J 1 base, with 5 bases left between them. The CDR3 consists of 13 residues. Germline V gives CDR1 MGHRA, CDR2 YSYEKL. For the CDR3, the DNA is TGCGCCAGCAGCCCCTGGTCTGGAAACACCATATATTTT. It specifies CASSPWSGNTIYF.

CDR3 region: CASSETGANYGYTF. The CDR3 DNA reads as TGTGCCAGTAGTGAGACAGGGGCTAACTATGGCTACACCTTC. The genes are TRBV19 and TRBJ1-2; 8 positions match TRBD1. This CDR3 spans 14 amino acids. The germline V gene has CDR1 LNHDA and CDR2 SQIVND (reference sequence). The V segment lost 5 bases and the J segment 0 bases; nucleotides outside the gene matches: 2.

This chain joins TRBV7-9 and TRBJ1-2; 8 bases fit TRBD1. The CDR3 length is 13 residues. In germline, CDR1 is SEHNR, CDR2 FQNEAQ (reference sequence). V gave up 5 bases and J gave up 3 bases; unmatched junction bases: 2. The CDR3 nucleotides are TGTGCCAGCAGCCTACAGGGGGACTATGGCTACACCTTC. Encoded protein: CASSLQGDYGYTF.

In nucleotides, the CDR3 is TGTGCCAGCAGCCCCTTTGCGACTAATGAAAAACTGTTTTTT. This translates into CASSPFATNEKLFF. V gene TRBV7-9 combines with J gene TRBJ1-4; D is unresolved. Trimming pared 5 bases from V and 2 bases from J, leaving 9 bases between. Germline values: CDR1 SEHNR, CDR2 FQNEAQ (reference sequence). This CDR3 has 14 amino acids.

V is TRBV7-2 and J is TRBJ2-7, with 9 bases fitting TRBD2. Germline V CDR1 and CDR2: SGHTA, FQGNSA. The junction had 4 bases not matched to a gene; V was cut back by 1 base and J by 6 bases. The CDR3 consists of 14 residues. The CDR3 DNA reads TGTGCCAGCAGCTTAGTCGGGACTAGCTCCGAGCAGTACTTC. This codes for CASSLVGTSSEQYF.

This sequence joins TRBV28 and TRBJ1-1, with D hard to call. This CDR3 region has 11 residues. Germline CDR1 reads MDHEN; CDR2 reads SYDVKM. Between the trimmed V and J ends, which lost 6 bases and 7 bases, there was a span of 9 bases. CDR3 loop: CASSLGLEAFF. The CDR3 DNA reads TGTGCCAGCAGCCTCGGGCTTGAAGCTTTCTTT. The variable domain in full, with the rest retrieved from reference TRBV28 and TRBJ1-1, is DVKVTQSSRYLVKRTGEKVFLECVQDMDHENMFWYRQDPGLGLRLIYFSYDVKMKEKGDIPEGYSVSREKKERFSLILESASTNQTSMYLCASSLGLEAFFGQGTRLTVV.

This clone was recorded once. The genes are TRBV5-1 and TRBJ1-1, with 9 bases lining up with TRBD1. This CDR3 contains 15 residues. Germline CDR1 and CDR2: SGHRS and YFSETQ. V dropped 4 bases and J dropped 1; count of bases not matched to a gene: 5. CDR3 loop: CASSGTGGWNTEAFF. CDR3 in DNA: TGCGCCAGCAGCGGCACAGGGGGCTGGAACACTGAAGCTTTCTTT.

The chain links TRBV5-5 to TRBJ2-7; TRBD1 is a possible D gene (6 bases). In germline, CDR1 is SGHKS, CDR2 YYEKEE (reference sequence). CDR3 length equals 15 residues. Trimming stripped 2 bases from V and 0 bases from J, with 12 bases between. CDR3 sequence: CASSFGGAGSYEQYF. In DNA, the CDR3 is TGTGCCAGCAGCTTTGGGGGCGCGGGCTCCTACGAGCAGTACTTC. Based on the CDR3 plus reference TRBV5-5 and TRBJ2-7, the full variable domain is DAGVTQSPTHLIKTRGQQVTLRCSPISGHKSVSWYQQVLGQGPQFIFQYYEKEERGRGNFPDRFSARQFPNYSSELNVNALLLGDSALYLCASSFGGAGSYEQYFGPGTRLTVT.

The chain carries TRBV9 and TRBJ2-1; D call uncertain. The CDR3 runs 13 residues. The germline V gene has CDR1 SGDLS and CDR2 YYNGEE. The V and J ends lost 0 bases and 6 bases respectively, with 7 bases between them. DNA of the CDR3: TGTGCCAGCAGCGTAGGGTCTTCCAATGAGCAGTTCTTC. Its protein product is CASSVGSSNEQFF.

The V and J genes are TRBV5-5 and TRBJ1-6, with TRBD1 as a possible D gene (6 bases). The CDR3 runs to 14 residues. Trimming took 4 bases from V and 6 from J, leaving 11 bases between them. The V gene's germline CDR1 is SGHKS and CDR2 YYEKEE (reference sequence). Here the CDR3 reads CASSGGQPNSPLHF. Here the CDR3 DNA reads TGTGCCAGCAGCGGAGGACAGCCTAATTCACCCCTCCACTTT.

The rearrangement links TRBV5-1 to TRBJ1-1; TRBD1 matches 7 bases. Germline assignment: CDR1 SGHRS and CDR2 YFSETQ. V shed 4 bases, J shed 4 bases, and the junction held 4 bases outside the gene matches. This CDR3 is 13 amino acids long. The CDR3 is CASSRQGVTEAFF. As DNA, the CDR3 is TGCGCCAGCAGCAGACAGGGAGTCACTGAAGCTTTCTTT.

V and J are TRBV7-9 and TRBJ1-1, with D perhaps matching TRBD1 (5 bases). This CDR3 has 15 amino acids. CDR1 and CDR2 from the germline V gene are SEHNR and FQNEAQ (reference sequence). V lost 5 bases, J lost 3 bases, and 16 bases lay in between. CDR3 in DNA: TGTGCCAGCAGCCCCCCCATGGACACATACACTGAAGCTTTCTTT. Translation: CASSPPMDTYTEAFF.

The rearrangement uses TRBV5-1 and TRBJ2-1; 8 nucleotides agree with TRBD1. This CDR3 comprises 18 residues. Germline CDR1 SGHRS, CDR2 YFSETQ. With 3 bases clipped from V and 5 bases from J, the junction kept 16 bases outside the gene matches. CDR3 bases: TGCGCCAGCAGCTCACTTTTATTAGACAGGGGTCTGGACAATGAGCAGTTCTTC. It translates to CASSSLLLDRGLDNEQFF.

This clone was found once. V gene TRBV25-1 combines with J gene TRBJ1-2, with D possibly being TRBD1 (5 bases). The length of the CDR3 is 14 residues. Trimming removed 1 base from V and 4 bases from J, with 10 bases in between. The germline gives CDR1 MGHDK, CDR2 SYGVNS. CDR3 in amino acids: CASSEFDSLYGYTF. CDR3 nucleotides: TGTGCCAGCAGTGAATTTGACAGTCTCTATGGCTACACCTTC.

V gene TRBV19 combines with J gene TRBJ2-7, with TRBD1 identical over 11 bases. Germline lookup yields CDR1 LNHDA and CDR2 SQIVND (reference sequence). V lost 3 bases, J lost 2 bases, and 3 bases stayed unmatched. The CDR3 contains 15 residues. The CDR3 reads CASSMAGQGAYEQYF. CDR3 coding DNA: TGTGCCAGTAGTATGGCGGGACAGGGGGCCTACGAGCAGTACTTC. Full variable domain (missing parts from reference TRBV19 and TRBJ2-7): DGGITQSPKYLFRKEGQNVTLSCEQNLNHDAMYWYRQDPGQGLRLIYYSQIVNDFQKGDIAEGYSVSREKKESFPLTVTSAQKNPTAFYLCASSMAGQGAYEQYFGPGTRLTVT.

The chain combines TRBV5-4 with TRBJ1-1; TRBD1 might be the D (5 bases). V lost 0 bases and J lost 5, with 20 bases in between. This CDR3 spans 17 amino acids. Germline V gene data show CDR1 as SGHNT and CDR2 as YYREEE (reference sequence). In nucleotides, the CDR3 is TGTGCCAGCAGCTTGGCCAGGGACCGGGCCTGGGGGACTGAAGCTTTCTTT. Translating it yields CASSLARDRAWGTEAFF.